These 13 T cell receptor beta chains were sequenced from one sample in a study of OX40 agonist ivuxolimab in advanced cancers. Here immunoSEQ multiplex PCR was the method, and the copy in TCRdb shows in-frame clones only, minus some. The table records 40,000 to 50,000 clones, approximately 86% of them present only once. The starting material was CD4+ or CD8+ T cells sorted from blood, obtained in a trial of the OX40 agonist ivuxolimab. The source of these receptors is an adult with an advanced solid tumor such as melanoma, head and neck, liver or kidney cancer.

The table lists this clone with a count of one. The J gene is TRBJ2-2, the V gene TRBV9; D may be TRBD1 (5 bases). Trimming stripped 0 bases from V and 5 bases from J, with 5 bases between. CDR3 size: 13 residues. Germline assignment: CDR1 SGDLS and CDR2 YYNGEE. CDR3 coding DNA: TGTGCCAGCAGCGTAGCAGGGACCGGGGAGCTGTTTTTT. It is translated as CASSVAGTGELFF.

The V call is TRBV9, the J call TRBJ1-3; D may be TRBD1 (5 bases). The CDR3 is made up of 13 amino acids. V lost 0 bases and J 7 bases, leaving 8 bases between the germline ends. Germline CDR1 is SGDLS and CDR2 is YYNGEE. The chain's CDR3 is CASSVVEGNTIYF. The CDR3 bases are TGTGCCAGCAGCGTAGTTGAGGGGAACACCATATATTTT.

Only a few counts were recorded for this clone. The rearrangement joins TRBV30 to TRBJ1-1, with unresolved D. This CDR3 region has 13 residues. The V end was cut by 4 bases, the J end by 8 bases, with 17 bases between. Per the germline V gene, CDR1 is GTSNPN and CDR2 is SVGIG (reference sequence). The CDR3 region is CAWTPSGAVEAFF. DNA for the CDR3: TGTGCCTGGACCCCCTCTGGCGCCGTAGAAGCTTTCTTT.

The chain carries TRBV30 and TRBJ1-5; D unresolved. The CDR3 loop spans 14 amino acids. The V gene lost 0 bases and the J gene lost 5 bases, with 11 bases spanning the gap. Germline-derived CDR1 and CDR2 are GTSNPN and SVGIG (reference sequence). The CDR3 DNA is TGTGCCTGGAGTGTAGGACCTAATTATCAGCCCCAGCATTTT. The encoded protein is CAWSVGPNYQPQHF.

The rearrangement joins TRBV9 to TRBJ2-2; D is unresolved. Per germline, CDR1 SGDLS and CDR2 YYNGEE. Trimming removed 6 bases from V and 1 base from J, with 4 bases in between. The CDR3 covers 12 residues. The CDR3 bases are TGTGCCAGCACTCAGAACACCGGGGAGCTGTTTTTT. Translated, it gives CASTQNTGELFF. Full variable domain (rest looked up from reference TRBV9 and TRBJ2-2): DSGVTQTPKHLITATGQRVTLRCSPRSGDLSVYWYQQSLDQGLQFLIQYYNGEERAKGNILERFSAQQFPDLHSELNLSSLELGDSALYFCASTQNTGELFFGEGSRLTVL.

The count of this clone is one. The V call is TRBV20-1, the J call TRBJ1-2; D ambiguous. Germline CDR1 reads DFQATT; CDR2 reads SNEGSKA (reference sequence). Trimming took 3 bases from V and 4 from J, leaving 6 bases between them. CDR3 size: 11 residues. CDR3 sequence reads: CSASSTYGYTF. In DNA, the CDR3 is TGCAGTGCTAGTAGCACCTATGGCTACACCTTC.

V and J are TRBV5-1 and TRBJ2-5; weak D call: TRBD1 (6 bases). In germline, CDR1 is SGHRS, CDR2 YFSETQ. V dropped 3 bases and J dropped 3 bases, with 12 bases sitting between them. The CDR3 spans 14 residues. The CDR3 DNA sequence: TGCGCCAGCAGCTCGATGGGGGCCAAAGAGACCCAGTACTTC. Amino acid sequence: CASSSMGAKETQYF.

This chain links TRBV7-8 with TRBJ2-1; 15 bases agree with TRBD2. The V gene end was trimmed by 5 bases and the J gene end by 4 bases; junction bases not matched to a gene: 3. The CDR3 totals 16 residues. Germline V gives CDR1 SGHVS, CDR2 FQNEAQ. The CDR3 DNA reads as TGTGCCAGCAGCCTGGGACTAGCGGGAGGTTACAATGAGCAGTTCTTC. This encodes CASSLGLAGGYNEQFF.

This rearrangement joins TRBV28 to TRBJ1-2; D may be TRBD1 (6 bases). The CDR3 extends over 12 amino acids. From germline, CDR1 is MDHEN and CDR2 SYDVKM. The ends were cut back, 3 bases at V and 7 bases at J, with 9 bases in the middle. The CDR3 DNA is TGTGCCAGCAGTTTGGGAGGGGGTGGCTACACCTTC. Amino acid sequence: CASSLGGGGYTF.

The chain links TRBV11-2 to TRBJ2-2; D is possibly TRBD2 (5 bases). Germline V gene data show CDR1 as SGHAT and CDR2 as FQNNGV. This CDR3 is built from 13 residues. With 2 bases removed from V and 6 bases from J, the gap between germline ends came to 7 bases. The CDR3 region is CASSLSGAGELFF. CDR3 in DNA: TGTGCCAGCAGCTTAAGCGGAGCCGGGGAGCTGTTTTTT.

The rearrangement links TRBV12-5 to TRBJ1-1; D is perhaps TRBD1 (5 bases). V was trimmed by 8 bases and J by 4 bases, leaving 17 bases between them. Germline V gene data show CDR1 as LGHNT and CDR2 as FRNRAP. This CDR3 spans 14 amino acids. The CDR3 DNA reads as TGTGCTAGTAGTATCAGGGTCCCGGGCACTGAAGCTTTCTTT. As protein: CASSIRVPGTEAFF.

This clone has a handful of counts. CDR3 residues: CAISPGQGNQPQHF. As DNA, the CDR3 is TGTGCCATCAGTCCGGGACAGGGCAATCAGCCCCAGCATTTT. The rearrangement joins TRBV10-3 to TRBJ1-5, with 8 bases matching TRBD1. Looked up from germline, CDR1 is ENHRY and CDR2 is SYGVKD. CDR3 length: 14 residues. V shed 5 bases, J shed 2 bases, and the junction held 2 bases outside the gene matches.

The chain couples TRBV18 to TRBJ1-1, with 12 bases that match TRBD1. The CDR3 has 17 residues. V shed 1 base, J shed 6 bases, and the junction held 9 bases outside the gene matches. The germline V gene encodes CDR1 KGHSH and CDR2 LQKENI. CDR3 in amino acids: CASSPRGAGQGASEAFF. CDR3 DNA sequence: TGTGCCAGCTCACCACGGGGGGCGGGACAGGGGGCATCTGAAGCTTTCTTT.